One and the same sample provided the 8 T cell receptor beta chains below, sequenced in a study of post-analysis software for immune sequencing data. Study-level findings and limits: Higher frequency in patients than in controls was seen for several TRBV segments, with TRBV5-6, TRBV5-1 and TRBV20-1 among them.

No cognate antigen is known for these TCRs. Tagging with unique molecular identifiers was a feature of the TCR beta cDNA libraries. One entry per CDR3 protein, called by TCRdb with MiXCR from the PCR reads. This sample has 750,000 to 950,000 distinct CDR3 sequences; about 50% occur once, and the top ten carry over 4%. Material: blood. The receptors were sampled from a girl aged 10 to 17 with multiple sclerosis.

V is TRBV7-8 and J is TRBJ2-1, with 12 bases lining up with TRBD2. With V trimmed by 5 bases and J by 10 bases, 12 bases remained unmatched. The CDR3 is 16 residues long. In germline, CDR1 is SGHVS, CDR2 FQNEAQ. CDR3 sequence reads: CASSTMGLAGLKEQFF. The CDR3 nucleotides read TGTGCCAGCAGCACAATGGGACTAGCGGGCCTAAAAGAGCAGTTCTTC.

V is TRBV12-3 or TRBV12-4 and J is TRBJ1-2; D is perhaps TRBD1 (5 bases). V lost 5 bases and J 6 bases, leaving 16 bases between the germline ends. The CDR3 totals 14 residues. The CDR3 spells CASSKSDSWNGYTF. The CDR3 nucleotides read TGTGCCAGCAGTAAAAGTGACAGCTGGAATGGCTACACCTTC.

CDR3 in amino acids: CASSESGDFIHEQYF. CDR3 sequence (DNA): TGTGCCAGCAGCGAATCAGGGGATTTCATCCACGAGCAGTACTTC. The J gene is TRBJ2-7, the V gene TRBV9; TRBD1 is a possible D gene (6 bases). The ends were cut back, 3 bases at V and 5 bases at J, with 18 bases in the middle. Germline V lookup: CDR1 SGDLS, CDR2 YYNGEE. The length of the CDR3 is 15 residues.

This chain connects TRBV10-2 to TRBJ2-7; D is ambiguous. CDR3 length: 14 amino acids. The V and J ends lost 2 bases and 4 bases respectively, with 12 bases between them. In germline, CDR1 is WSHSY, CDR2 SAAADI. This CDR3 reads CASSEVLSPYEQYF. The DNA of the CDR3 is TGCGCCAGCAGTGAGGTCCTGAGCCCTTACGAGCAGTACTTC.

This clonotype was counted a few times. The J gene is TRBJ2-7, the V gene TRBV5-1, with TRBD2 as a possible D gene (5 bases). The V gene's germline CDR1 is SGHRS and CDR2 YFSETQ. CDR3 length: 15 residues. The V end was cut by 1 base, the J end by 0 bases, with 11 bases between. Written as DNA, the CDR3 is TGCGCCAGCAGCTTGAACGGACTTGACTCCTACGAGCAGTACTTC. Translated: CASSLNGLDSYEQYF.

In DNA form, the CDR3 reads TGCGCCAGCAGCCCCCGGGGGGGGCCCACTGAAGCTTTCTTT. It specifies CASSPRGGPTEAFF. The chain combines TRBV5-1 with TRBJ1-1; D is perhaps TRBD1 (6 bases). V dropped 4 bases and J dropped 4 bases, with 14 bases sitting between them. CDR3 length: 14 residues. Per the germline V gene, CDR1 is SGHRS and CDR2 is YFSETQ.

This clonotype was picked up a small number of times. V is TRBV5-1 and J is TRBJ1-4; 7 nucleotides match TRBD1. The CDR3 covers 15 residues. The V and J ends lost 9 bases and 6 bases, in that order; junction bases with no gene match: 14. Germline CDR1 and CDR2: SGHRS and YFSETQ. This chain's CDR3 is CATRPGRDSYEKLFF. In DNA form, the CDR3 reads TGCGCCACCCGACCCGGCCGGGACAGCTATGAAAAACTGTTTTTT.

The chain recombines TRBV5-1 with TRBJ2-3; 8 bases match TRBD2. CDR1 and CDR2 (germline): SGHRS, YFSETQ. The CDR3 length is 14 residues. V was pared by 6 bases and J by 4 bases, with 7 bases of the junction left unmatched. This CDR3 reads CASNSGLAADTQYF. The DNA for the CDR3 is TGCGCCAGCAACTCAGGACTAGCCGCAGATACGCAGTATTTT.